This T cell receptor (beta chain) appears in the sequencing data of a study of cytomegalovirus exposure and HLA in healthy donors. As for the study in general: A prior study identified 117 million unique TCR beta sequences from roughly 170 million T cells. Study-level points and caveats: More than 15,000 TCR beta sequences were associated with HLA alleles at 0.05 false discovery rate in a later analysis.

Notes on this clone: Its target is not known.

The V gene end was trimmed by 0 bases and the J gene end by 5 bases; junction bases not matched to a gene: 6. Per germline, CDR1 SGDLS and CDR2 YYNGEE. The CDR3 loop spans 15 amino acids. 60 Vbeta and 13 Jbeta primers were used in PCR. TCRdb's table, derived via immunoSEQ multiplex PCR, lists solely in-frame clones and lacks some. The table has 150,000 to 200,000 clones, around 74% seen once; the top ten hold 2.5% to 4%. The rearrangement links TRBV9 to TRBJ2-5, with TRBD1 matching over 8 bases. The specimen sequenced was PBMCs. The source of this sequence is a female donor in good health and CMV-seronegative. The CDR3: CASSVAENRGETQYF. The CDR3 DNA is TGTGCCAGCAGCGTAGCTGAGAACAGGGGGGAGACCCAGTACTTC.